The clone carrying this T cell receptor (beta chain) came up once. The study recruited people aged about 18 to 95 years across around 23 US areas. Participants reported their clinical history, and cohort assignment relied on those reports. The data were taken from a study of blood T cell repertoires in COVID-19. The wider study: From T cells, B-cell-depleted T cells, or PBMCs came the material, which was cDNA or gDNA.

Between the trimmed V and J ends, which lost 8 bases and 0 bases, there was a span of 11 bases. The germline CDR1 and CDR2 sequences are MNHEY and SVGAGI. The CDR3 extends over 13 amino acids. Study processing details: Amplification from reference gene primers served as the basis for estimated nucleated cell counts. Method: immunoSEQ multiplex PCR; TCRdb's copy keeps in-frame clones and lacks some. V and J calls and clone size are copied from that table; D and trimming were computed from the DNA. The sample lists more than 150,000 clones; 87% were seen once. The receptor was derived from a woman aged 30 to 39 who had recovered from COVID-19. The gene calls are TRBV6-5 and TRBJ2-7, with TRBD2 as a possible D gene (6 bases). Source material: PBMCs or T cells enriched from blood (not recorded which). The CDR3 spells CASGASVSYEQYF. The CDR3 coding sequence is TGTGCCAGCGGGGCTAGCGTCTCCTACGAGCAGTACTTC.